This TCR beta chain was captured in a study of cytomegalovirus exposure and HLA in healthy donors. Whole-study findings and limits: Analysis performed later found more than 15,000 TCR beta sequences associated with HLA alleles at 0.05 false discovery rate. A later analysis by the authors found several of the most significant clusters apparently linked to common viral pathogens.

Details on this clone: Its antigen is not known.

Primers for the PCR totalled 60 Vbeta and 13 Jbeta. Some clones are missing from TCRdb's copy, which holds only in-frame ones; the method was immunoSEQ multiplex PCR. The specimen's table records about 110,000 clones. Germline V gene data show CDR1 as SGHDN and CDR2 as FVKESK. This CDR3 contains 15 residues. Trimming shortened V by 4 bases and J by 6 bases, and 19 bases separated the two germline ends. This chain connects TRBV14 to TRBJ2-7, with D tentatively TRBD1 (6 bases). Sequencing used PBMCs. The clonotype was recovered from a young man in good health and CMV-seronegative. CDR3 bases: TGTGCCAGCAGCCCCCGGACAGTTATACAACCCGAGCAGTACTTC. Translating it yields CASSPRTVIQPEQYF.